This TCR beta chain was found in a study of cytomegalovirus exposure and HLA in healthy donors. Study summary: The platform used for the approximately 130 validation repertoires matched that of the 500 to 850 first-cohort repertoires, a later analysis reported.

Here immunoSEQ multiplex PCR was the method, and the copy in TCRdb shows in-frame clones only, minus some. Among under 75,000 clones listed, 85% to 95% were seen once. Germline V gene sequence: CDR1 SGHKS, CDR2 YYEKEE (reference sequence). The V and J ends lost 4 bases and 1 base, in that order; junction bases with no gene match: 10. The CDR3 is 17 residues long. General study points: Cytomegalovirus status was reportedly diagnosed by the classifier with high sensitivity and specificity. While the bulk of TCR sequences proved rare, some public TCRs turned up in many donors. Some TCR beta chains (roughly 150 of them) were listed as cytomegalovirus-associated.

Comments on this clone: Its antigen is unknown.

This TCR derives from a woman under 30 in good health and CMV-seropositive. The chain is built from TRBV5-5 and TRBJ2-2; 7 bases align to TRBD1. Specimen: PBMCs. The CDR3: CASSPFPGTVNTGELFF. Here the CDR3 DNA reads TGTGCCAGCAGCCCCTTTCCCGGGACAGTGAACACCGGGGAGCTGTTTTTT.